The 25 T cell receptor beta chains given below trace back to one sample, sequenced in a study of cytomegalovirus exposure and HLA in healthy donors. Primers included in the PCR were 60 Vbeta and 13 Jbeta primers. Clones were sequenced by immunoSEQ multiplex PCR, and TCRdb holds only the in-frame ones, with some missing. The sample contains 150,000 to 200,000 clones, 75% to 85% of which appear only once. The material sequenced was PBMCs. The receptors derive from a woman in her 30s in good health and CMV-seronegative.

The J gene is TRBJ1-3, the V gene TRBV9; D perhaps matches TRBD1 (5 bases). V lost 6 bases to trimming and J lost 2 bases, with 15 bases between them. The CDR3 is 15 amino acids. Looked up from germline, CDR1 is SGDLS and CDR2 is YYNGEE. CDR3 nucleotide sequence: TGTGCCAGCACAAAGTCCTCAGGGACTGGAAACACCATATATTTT. Protein sequence: CASTKSSGTGNTIYF.

This chain links TRBV5-1 with TRBJ2-7; D is ambiguous. V lost 2 bases and J 6 bases, leaving 9 bases between the germline ends. Germline V gives CDR1 SGHRS, CDR2 YFSETQ. This CDR3 region has 12 residues. The CDR3 sequence is CASSFLSGEQYF. The CDR3 DNA reads as TGCGCCAGCAGCTTTCTGTCCGGCGAGCAGTACTTC.

The chain couples TRBV4-2 to TRBJ2-7, with TRBD1 matching 8 bases. CDR3 size: 15 residues. The trim removed 4 bases at V and 3 bases at J, leaving 8 bases unmatched. Germline V gene data show CDR1 as LGHNA and CDR2 as YNFKEQ. CDR3 region: CASSPRTGLLYEQYF. The CDR3 DNA follows: TGTGCCAGCAGCCCACGGACAGGGCTACTCTACGAGCAGTACTTC.

Remarks on this clone: The same CDR3 can be traced to other DNA sequences in this sample. The rearrangement uses TRBV27 and TRBJ2-3, with D possibly being TRBD1 (5 bases). CDR1 MNHEY and CDR2 SMNVEV come from the germline V gene (reference sequence). V gave up 3 bases and J gave up 7 bases, with 20 bases separating them. The CDR3 length is 16 residues. The CDR3 loop is CASSFRRQGALNTQYF. The DNA for the CDR3 is TGTGCCAGCAGTTTCCGTCGACAAGGGGCCTTAAATACGCAGTATTTT.

This rearrangement joins TRBV7-9 to TRBJ2-7; 9 bases line up with TRBD2. The CDR3 length is 14 residues. The germline V gene has CDR1 SEHNR and CDR2 FQNEAQ (reference sequence). V lost 5 bases, J lost 3 bases, and 5 bases stayed unmatched. The CDR3: CASSGGGGRYEQYF. CDR3 bases: TGTGCCAGCAGCGGCGGGGGGGGGCGCTACGAGCAGTACTTC.

The chain uses TRBV11-2 and TRBJ2-7; 7 bases line up with TRBD2. Germline V CDR1 and CDR2: SGHAT, FQNNGV. V lost 4 bases, J lost 3 bases, and 9 bases stayed unmatched. This CDR3 comprises 15 residues. CDR3 loop: CASSSGRGRYYEQYF. The DNA for the CDR3 is TGTGCCAGCAGCTCAGGGAGGGGCCGATACTACGAGCAGTACTTC.

The chain has TRBV27 and TRBJ1-2; 7 bases fit TRBD1. Germline loops: CDR1 MNHEY, CDR2 SMNVEV (reference sequence). This CDR3 comprises 15 residues. The ends lost 5 bases at V and 4 bases at J; junction bases unmatched: 10. CDR3: CASSLRPGGTYGYTF. As DNA, the CDR3 is TGTGCCAGCAGTCTCCGACCAGGGGGTACCTATGGCTACACCTTC.

The chain combines TRBV28 with TRBJ1-2, with D possibly being TRBD1 (6 bases). Germline loops: CDR1 MDHEN, CDR2 SYDVKM. Trimming removed 10 bases from V and 3 bases from J, with 24 bases in between. The CDR3 sequence is 16 residues long. CDR3 sequence (DNA): TGTGCCACCACCTTTCCGGGACACCGAATTGACTATGGCTACACCTTC. Its translation: CATTFPGHRIDYGYTF.

The V call is TRBV5-4, the J call TRBJ1-1; TRBD1 matches 9 bases. This CDR3 is 18 amino acids long. V trimming: 4 bases; J trimming: 1 base; junction bases outside the gene matches: 14. CDR1 SGHNT and CDR2 YYREEE come from the germline V gene (reference sequence). The CDR3 loop is CASSRPHRGRVSNTEAFF. The DNA of the CDR3 is TGTGCCAGCAGCCGGCCCCACAGGGGGCGCGTCTCGAACACTGAAGCTTTCTTT.

The V call is TRBV4-3, the J call TRBJ2-5, with D perhaps matching TRBD2 (5 bases). This CDR3 has 14 residues. V was pared by 4 bases and J by 5 bases, with 14 bases between. Looked up from germline, CDR1 is LGHNA and CDR2 is YSLEER. DNA for the CDR3: TGCGCCAGCAGCCGATGGACCGGCGGGGAGACCCAGTACTTC. Its protein product is CASSRWTGGETQYF.

This chain links TRBV9 with TRBJ2-5, with D perhaps matching TRBD2 (6 bases). Between the trimmed V and J ends, which lost 2 bases and 3 bases, there was a span of 11 bases. CDR3 length equals 14 residues. Looked up from germline, CDR1 is SGDLS and CDR2 is YYNGEE. The DNA of the CDR3 is TGTGCCAGCAGCGTGGGAGGTACTAAAGAGACCCAGTACTTC. Translated: CASSVGGTKETQYF.

The rearrangement uses TRBV19 and TRBJ1-2; perhaps TRBD1 as D (6 bases). The CDR3 consists of 18 residues. V was trimmed by 7 bases and J by 6 bases, leaving 30 bases between them. Germline V lookup: CDR1 LNHDA, CDR2 SQIVND (reference sequence). The CDR3 DNA follows: TGTGCCAGTACTCCCAGGGGCAGGGGTGCCCGGGGTGCTAATGGCTACACCTTC. This encodes CASTPRGRGARGANGYTF.

The chain has TRBV21-1 and TRBJ2-3; TRBD2 is taken as the D call from the table, unchecked against the DNA. TRBV21-1 is designated a pseudogene. This CDR3 has 18 amino acids. The CDR3 protein is CASSKALREGLSTDTQYF. The CDR3 DNA reads TGTGCCAGCAGCAAAGCGCTTCGCGAGGGACTCAGCACAGATACGCAGTATTTT.

The rearrangement uses TRBV29-1 and TRBJ2-7; 11 bases line up with TRBD2. The CDR3 contains 15 residues. The junction had 6 bases not matched to a gene; V was cut back by 4 bases and J by 1 base. Germline V gene sequence: CDR1 SQVTM, CDR2 ANQGSEA. Here the CDR3 reads CSVGLAGRESYEQYF. The CDR3 nucleotides are TGCAGCGTTGGACTAGCGGGAAGAGAGTCCTACGAGCAGTACTTC.

Here the CDR3 DNA reads TGTGCCAGTAGTAGGGTTAGCGGCCAAGAGACCCAGTACTTC. This translates into CASSRVSGQETQYF. The chain is built from TRBV19 and TRBJ2-5; D may be TRBD2 (6 bases). V lost 4 bases, J lost 1 base, and 10 bases lay in between. Germline V gene lookup returns CDR1 LNHDA and CDR2 SQIVND (reference sequence). The CDR3 length is 14 residues.

This clone was picked up a small number of times. The chain uses TRBV28 and TRBJ1-6; D remains unclear. Trimming left V 4 bases short and J 3 bases short, with 13 bases between. This CDR3 region has 16 residues. The germline V gene encodes CDR1 MDHEN and CDR2 SYDVKM. CDR3 sequence (DNA): TGTGCCAGCAGTTCGGCGTGGCAGGTCTATAATTCACCCCTCCACTTT. Encoded protein: CASSSAWQVYNSPLHF.

Note on this clone: One junction end disagrees with the germline gene, perhaps due to a read error. V usage is TRBV5-1 and J usage is TRBJ2-6, with D perhaps matching TRBD1 (5 bases). Germline V gene sequence: CDR1 SGHRS, CDR2 YFSETQ. The CDR3 is made up of 15 amino acids. The CDR3 bases are TGCGCCAGCAGCTTGGAAGACTCTGGGGCCAACGGCCTGACTTTC. It is translated as CASSLEDSGANGLTF.

The rearrangement links TRBV6-6 to TRBJ1-1, with D possibly being TRBD1 (6 bases). The V end was cut by 6 bases, the J end by 4 bases, with 9 bases between. The germline V gene has CDR1 MNHNY and CDR2 SVGAGI (reference sequence). The CDR3 loop spans 12 amino acids. The CDR3, as DNA: TGTGCCAGCAGCCAACAGGGCACTGAAGCTTTCTTT. This codes for CASSQQGTEAFF.

Only one count was recorded for this clone. The CDR3 reads CASSQTRDPYNEQFF. The DNA for the CDR3 is TGTGCCAGCAGTCAGACTAGAGACCCCTACAATGAGCAGTTCTTC. The chain employs TRBV27 and TRBJ2-1; possible D gene TRBD2, 6 bases. V dropped 5 bases and J dropped 2 bases, with 13 bases sitting between them. This CDR3 is 15 amino acids long. CDR1 is MNHEY and CDR2 is SMNVEV in the germline V gene (reference sequence).

This clone came up once. The J gene is TRBJ1-6, the V gene TRBV27; 9 bases are a match to TRBD1. Trimming took 5 bases from V and 12 from J; bases not matched to a gene: 5. Per the germline V gene, CDR1 is MNHEY and CDR2 is SMNVEV (reference sequence). This CDR3 has 13 residues. CDR3 amino acids: CASSRGQGKPLHF. CDR3 nucleotide sequence: TGTGCCAGCAGTAGAGGACAGGGGAAACCCCTCCACTTT.

The genes are TRBV29-1 and TRBJ2-1; 7 bases align to TRBD2. CDR1 and CDR2 (germline): SQVTM, ANQGSEA. V shed 3 bases and J 2 bases; nucleotides not matched to a gene: 4. The length of the CDR3 is 14 residues. Here the CDR3 reads CSVDEGGPYNEQFF. CDR3 bases: TGCAGCGTTGATGAGGGAGGGCCCTACAATGAGCAGTTCTTC.

This chain joins TRBV6-5 and TRBJ2-2; 8 positions agree with TRBD1. The CDR3 spans 15 residues. Per the germline V gene, CDR1 is MNHEY and CDR2 is SVGAGI. The trim removed 7 bases at V and 6 bases at J, leaving 10 bases unmatched. This CDR3 is CASTRRQGAPGELFF. CDR3 nucleotide sequence: TGTGCCAGCACCAGACGGCAGGGGGCCCCCGGGGAGCTGTTTTTT.

The chain recombines TRBV6-1 with TRBJ1-1; D remains ambiguous. Germline V gives CDR1 MNHNS, CDR2 SASEGT. V lost 1 base to trimming and J lost 10 bases, with 10 bases between them. The CDR3 has 12 residues. The CDR3 is CASSEVSLRAFF. The CDR3 coding sequence is TGTGCCAGCAGTGAAGTAAGCTTGAGAGCTTTCTTT.

This chain joins TRBV4-2 and TRBJ2-7; 11 bases map to TRBD2. The CDR3 spans 16 residues. J gave up 1 base and V 0 bases, and 2 bases lay outside the gene matches. CDR1 and CDR2 (germline): LGHNA, YNFKEQ. CDR3 nucleotide sequence: TGTGCCAGCAGCCAAGACCTAGCGGGAGGATCCTACGAGCAGTACTTC. This codes for CASSQDLAGGSYEQYF.

Remarks on this clone: The junction departs from germline at one end; a sequencing error may be responsible. The CDR3 sequence is CSSLTGGRRNTQYF. The DNA for the CDR3 is TGTTCCAGCTTAACAGGGGGCCGTAGGAATACGCAGTATTTT. This rearrangement joins TRBV7-9 to TRBJ2-3; 9 bases align to TRBD1. The CDR3 covers 14 residues. In germline, CDR1 is SEHNR, CDR2 FQNEAQ (reference sequence).